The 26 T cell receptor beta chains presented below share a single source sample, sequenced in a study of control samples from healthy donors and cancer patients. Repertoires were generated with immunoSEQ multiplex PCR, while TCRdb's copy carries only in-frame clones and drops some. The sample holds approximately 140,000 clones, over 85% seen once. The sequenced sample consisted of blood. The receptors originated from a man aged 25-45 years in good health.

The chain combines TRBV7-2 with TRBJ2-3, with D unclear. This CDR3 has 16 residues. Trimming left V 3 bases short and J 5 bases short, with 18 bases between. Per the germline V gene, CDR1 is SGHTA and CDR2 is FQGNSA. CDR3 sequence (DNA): TGTGCCAGCAGCTTTAGTACTGGCTTGGGTCTAGATACGCAGTATTTT. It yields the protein CASSFSTGLGLDTQYF.

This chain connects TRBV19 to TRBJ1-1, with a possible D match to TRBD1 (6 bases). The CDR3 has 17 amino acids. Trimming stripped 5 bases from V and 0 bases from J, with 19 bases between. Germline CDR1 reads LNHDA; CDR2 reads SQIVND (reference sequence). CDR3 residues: CASSSLQDSILNTEAFF. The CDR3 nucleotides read TGTGCCAGTAGTTCCCTACAGGACAGTATATTGAACACTGAAGCTTTCTTT. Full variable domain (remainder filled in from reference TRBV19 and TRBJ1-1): DGGITQSPKYLFRKEGQNVTLSCEQNLNHDAMYWYRQDPGQGLRLIYYSQIVNDFQKGDIAEGYSVSREKKESFPLTVTSAQKNPTAFYLCASSSLQDSILNTEAFFGQGTRLTVV.

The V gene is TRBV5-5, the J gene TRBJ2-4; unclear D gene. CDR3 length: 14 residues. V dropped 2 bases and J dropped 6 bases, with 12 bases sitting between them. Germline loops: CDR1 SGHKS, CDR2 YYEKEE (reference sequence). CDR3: CASSLVGSGNIQYF. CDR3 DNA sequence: TGTGCCAGCAGCTTAGTCGGTTCGGGAAACATTCAGTACTTC.

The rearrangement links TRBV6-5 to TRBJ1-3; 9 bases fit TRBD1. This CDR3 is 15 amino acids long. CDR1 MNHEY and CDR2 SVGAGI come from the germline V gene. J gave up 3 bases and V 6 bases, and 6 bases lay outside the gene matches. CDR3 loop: CASSLQGAYGNTIYF. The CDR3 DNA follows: TGTGCCAGCAGCCTACAGGGGGCGTATGGAAACACCATATATTTT.

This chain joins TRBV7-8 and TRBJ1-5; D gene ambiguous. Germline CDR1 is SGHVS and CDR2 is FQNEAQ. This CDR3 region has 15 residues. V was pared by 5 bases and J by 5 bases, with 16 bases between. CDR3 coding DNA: TGTGCCAGCAGCCTACTTCGTAGGGTTGATCAGCCCCAGCATTTT. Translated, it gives CASSLLRRVDQPQHF. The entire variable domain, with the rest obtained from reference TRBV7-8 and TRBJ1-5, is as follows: GAGVSQSPRYKVAKRGQDVALRCDPISGHVSLFWYQQALGQGPEFLTYFQNEAQLDKSGLPSDRFFAERPEGSVSTLKIQRTQQEDSAVYLCASSLLRRVDQPQHFGDGTRLSIL.

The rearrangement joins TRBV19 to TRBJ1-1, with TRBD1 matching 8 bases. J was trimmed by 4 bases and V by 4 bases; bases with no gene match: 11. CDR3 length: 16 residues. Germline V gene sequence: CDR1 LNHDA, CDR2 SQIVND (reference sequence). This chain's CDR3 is CASSRQGTWGLTEAFF. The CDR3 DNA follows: TGTGCCAGTAGTAGACAGGGGACGTGGGGACTCACTGAAGCTTTCTTT.

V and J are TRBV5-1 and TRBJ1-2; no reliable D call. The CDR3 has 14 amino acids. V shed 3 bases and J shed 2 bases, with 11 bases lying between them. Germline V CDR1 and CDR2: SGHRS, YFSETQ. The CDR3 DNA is TGCGCCAGCAGCTATTTATCACCCAACTATGGCTACACCTTC. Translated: CASSYLSPNYGYTF.

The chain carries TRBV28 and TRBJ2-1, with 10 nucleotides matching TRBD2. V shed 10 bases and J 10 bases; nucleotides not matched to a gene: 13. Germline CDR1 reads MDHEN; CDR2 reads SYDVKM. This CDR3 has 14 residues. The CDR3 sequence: CATQGGLARKEQFF. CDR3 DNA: TGTGCCACCCAGGGGGGACTAGCGAGAAAGGAGCAGTTCTTC.

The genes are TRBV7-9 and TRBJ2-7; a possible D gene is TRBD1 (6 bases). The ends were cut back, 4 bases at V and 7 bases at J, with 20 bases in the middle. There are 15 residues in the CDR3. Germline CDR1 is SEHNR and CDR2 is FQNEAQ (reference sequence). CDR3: CASSSSRGPGEEQYF. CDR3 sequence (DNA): TGTGCCAGCAGCTCCTCCAGAGGGCCAGGGGAAGAGCAGTACTTC.

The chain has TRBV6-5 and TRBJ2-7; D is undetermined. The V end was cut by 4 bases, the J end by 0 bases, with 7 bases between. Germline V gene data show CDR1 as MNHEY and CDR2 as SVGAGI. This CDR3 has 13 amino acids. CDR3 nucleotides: TGTGCCAGCAGTTCCGTAGGCTCCTACGAGCAGTACTTC. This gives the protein CASSSVGSYEQYF.

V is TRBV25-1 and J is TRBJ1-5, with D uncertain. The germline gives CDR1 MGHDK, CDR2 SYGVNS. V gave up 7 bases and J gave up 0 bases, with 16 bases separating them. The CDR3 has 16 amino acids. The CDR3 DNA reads TGTGCCAGCATCCCACCCGGGGATACTAGCAATCAGCCCCAGCATTTT. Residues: CASIPPGDTSNQPQHF.

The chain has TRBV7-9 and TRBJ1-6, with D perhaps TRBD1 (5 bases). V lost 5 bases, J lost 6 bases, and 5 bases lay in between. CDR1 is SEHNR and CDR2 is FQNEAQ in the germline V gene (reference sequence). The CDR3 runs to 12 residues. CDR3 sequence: CASSDSNSPLHF. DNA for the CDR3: TGTGCCAGCAGCGACAGTAATTCACCCCTCCACTTT.

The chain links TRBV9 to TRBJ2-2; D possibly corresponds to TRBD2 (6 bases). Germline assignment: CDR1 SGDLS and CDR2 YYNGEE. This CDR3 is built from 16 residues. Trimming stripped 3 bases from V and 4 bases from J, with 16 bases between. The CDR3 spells CASSAQSGYVTGELFF. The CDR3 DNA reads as TGTGCCAGCAGCGCCCAGAGCGGGTACGTCACCGGGGAGCTGTTTTTT.

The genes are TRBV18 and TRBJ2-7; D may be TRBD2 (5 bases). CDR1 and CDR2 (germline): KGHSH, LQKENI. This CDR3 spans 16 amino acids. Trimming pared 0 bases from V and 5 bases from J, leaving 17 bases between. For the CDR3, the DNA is TGTGCCAGCTCACCACCTGTTGTCGGGGTCCGACACGAGCAGTACTTC. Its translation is CASSPPVVGVRHEQYF.

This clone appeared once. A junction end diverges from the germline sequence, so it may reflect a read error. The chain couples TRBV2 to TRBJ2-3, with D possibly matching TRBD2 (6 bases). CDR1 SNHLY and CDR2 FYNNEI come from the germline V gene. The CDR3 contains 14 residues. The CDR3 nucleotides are TGTGCCAGCAGTGCTCTAACTAGCACGGATACGCAGTATTTT. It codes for CASSALTSTDTQYF.

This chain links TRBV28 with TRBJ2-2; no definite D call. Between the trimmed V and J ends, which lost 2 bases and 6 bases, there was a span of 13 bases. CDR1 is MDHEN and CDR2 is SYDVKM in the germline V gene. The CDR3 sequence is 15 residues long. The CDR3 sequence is CASSLIWVLPGELFF. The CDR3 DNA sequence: TGTGCCAGCAGTTTAATTTGGGTTCTTCCCGGGGAGCTGTTTTTT.

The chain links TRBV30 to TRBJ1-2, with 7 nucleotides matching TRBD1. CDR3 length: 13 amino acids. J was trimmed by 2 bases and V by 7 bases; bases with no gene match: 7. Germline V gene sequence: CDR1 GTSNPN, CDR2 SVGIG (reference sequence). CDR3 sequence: CASGTAVNYGYTF. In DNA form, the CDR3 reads TGTGCCTCAGGGACAGCTGTAAACTATGGCTACACCTTC. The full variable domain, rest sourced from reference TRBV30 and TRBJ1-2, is SQTIHQWPATLVQPVGSPLSLECTVEGTSNPNLYWYRQAAGRGLQLLFYSVGIGQISSEVPQNLSASRPQDRQFILSSKKLLLSDSGFYLCASGTAVNYGYTFGSGTRLTVV.

CDR3 bases: TGTGCCAGCAGCTTAGGGGTGGCGGGAGACAATCAGCCCCAGCATTTT. Its translation is CASSLGVAGDNQPQHF. The chain carries TRBV11-2 and TRBJ1-5; D gene uncertain. The germline CDR1 and CDR2 sequences are SGHAT and FQNNGV. Trimming cost V 1 base and J 3 bases, with 13 bases left between them. This CDR3 is built from 16 residues.

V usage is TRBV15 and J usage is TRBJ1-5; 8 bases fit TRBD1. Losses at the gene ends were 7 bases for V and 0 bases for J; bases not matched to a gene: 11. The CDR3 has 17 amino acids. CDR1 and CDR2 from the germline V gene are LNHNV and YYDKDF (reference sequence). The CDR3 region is CATNRDRTGPSNQPQHF. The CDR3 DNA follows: TGTGCCACCAACCGGGACAGGACAGGCCCTAGCAATCAGCCCCAGCATTTT.

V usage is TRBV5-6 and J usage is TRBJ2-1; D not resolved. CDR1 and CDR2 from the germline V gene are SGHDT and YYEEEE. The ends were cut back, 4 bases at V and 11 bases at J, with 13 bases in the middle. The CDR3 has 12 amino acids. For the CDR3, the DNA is TGTGCCAGCAGCCTTGGTACGGATCAGCAGTTCTTC. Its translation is CASSLGTDQQFF.

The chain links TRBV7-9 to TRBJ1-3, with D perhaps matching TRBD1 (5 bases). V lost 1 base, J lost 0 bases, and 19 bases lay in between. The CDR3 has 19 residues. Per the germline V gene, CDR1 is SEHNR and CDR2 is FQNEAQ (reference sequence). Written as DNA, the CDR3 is TGTGCCAGCAGCTTAGTAAGGGGTCGTTTAGAAGTCTCTGGAAACACCATATATTTT. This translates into CASSLVRGRLEVSGNTIYF. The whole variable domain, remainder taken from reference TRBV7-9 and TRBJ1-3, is DTGVSQNPRHKITKRGQNVTFRCDPISEHNRLYWYRQTLGQGPEFLTYFQNEAQLEKSRLLSDRFSAERPKGSFSTLEIQRTEQGDSAMYLCASSLVRGRLEVSGNTIYFGEGSWLTVV.

The CDR3 DNA is TGTGCCAGCAGCGGTTTTGAAAGGGGGCTTGAGCAGTTCTTC. Translating it yields CASSGFERGLEQFF. This chain connects TRBV11-1 to TRBJ2-1; 7 bases line up with TRBD1. V lost 5 bases to trimming and J lost 9 bases; unmatched junction nucleotides: 10. Per germline, CDR1 SGHAT and CDR2 FQDESV (reference sequence). This CDR3 spans 14 amino acids.

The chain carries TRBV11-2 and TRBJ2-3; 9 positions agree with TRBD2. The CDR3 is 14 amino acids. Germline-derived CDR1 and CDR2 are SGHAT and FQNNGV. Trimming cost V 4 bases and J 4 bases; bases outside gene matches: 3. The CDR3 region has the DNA TGTGCCAGCAGCTCCATAGCGGGAGCAGATACGCAGTATTTT. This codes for CASSSIAGADTQYF.

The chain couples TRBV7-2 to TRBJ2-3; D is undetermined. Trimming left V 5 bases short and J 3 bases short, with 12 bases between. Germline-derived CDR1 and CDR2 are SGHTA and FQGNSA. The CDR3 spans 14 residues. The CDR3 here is CASSPKPRTDTQYF. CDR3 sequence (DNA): TGTGCCAGCAGCCCCAAACCTCGTACAGATACGCAGTATTTT.

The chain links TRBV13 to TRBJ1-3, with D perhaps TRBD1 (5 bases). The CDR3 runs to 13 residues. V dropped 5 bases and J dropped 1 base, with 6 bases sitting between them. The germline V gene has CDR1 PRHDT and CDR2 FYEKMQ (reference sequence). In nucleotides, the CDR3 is TGTGCCAGCAGCAGGGGTTCTGGAAACACCATATATTTT. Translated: CASSRGSGNTIYF.

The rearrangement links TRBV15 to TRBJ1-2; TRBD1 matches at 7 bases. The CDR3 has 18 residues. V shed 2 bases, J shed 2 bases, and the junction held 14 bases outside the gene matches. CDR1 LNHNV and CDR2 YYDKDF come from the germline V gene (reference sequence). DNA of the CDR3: TGTGCCACCAGCAGACACGAAATAGGACAGGTGATGAACTATGGCTACACCTTC. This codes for CATSRHEIGQVMNYGYTF. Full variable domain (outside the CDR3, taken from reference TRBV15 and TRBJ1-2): DAMVIQNPRYQVTQFGKPVTLSCSQTLNHNVMYWYQQKSSQAPKLLFHYYDKDFNNEADTPDNFQSRRPNTSFCFLDIRSPGLGDTAMYLCATSRHEIGQVMNYGYTFGSGTRLTVV.